What follows are 5 T cell receptor beta chains derived from one specimen sequenced in a study of CXCR3-negative and CXCR3-positive naive CD8 T cells. Study-wide results and limits: The TRB CDR3s that CXCR3-positive naive cells carried were more hydrophobic than those of CXCR3-negative naive cells.

The libraries of TRB cDNA were prepared using 5' RACE with UMI labels. Reprocessing the 5' RACE reads, TCRdb reports a single entry for every CDR3 protein and omits DNA. The sample totals approximately 90,000 distinct CDR3 sequences; its top ten clones hold almost 0.55%. The antigens of these receptors remain unknown. Sequenced material: naive CXCR3+ CD8+ T cells from blood. Subset defined: CD45RO-CCR7+CD27+CD95- naive CD8+ T cells expressing CXCR3 (TNR3+). The receptors stem from a human donor in good health. Some clones in this sample may be carry-over from other donors' samples.

The V and J genes are TRBV28 and TRBJ2-4; TCRdb's D call of TRBD2 is untestable without DNA. The CDR3 extends over 19 amino acids. Looked up from germline, CDR1 is MDHEN and CDR2 is SYDVKM. CDR3 loop: CASSSTHTGLAVAKNIQYF.

J is TRBJ2-7 and V is TRBV4-3; TCRdb gives TRBD1 as the D gene, but with no DNA this cannot be confirmed. Germline V gene sequence: CDR1 LGHNA, CDR2 YSLEER. The CDR3 is 16 amino acids. This CDR3 is CASSQDGDSPPYEQYF.

The rearrangement joins TRBV5-1 to TRBJ1-2. The germline gives CDR1 SGHRS, CDR2 YFSETQ. The CDR3 length is 15 residues. The CDR3 protein is CASSLESRANYGYTF.

Here the CDR3 reads CASSQEFGLLYEQYF. The chain is built from TRBV3-1 and TRBJ2-7. The CDR3 extends over 15 amino acids. Germline V gene lookup returns CDR1 LGHDT and CDR2 YNNKEL (reference sequence).

This rearrangement joins TRBV6-2 or TRBV6-3 to TRBJ2-1; checking the TCRdb D call of TRBD2 is not possible without DNA. From germline, CDR1 is MNHEY and CDR2 SVGEGT. The CDR3 runs to 20 residues. The chain's CDR3 is CASTSTLKGTSGRTYNEQFF.